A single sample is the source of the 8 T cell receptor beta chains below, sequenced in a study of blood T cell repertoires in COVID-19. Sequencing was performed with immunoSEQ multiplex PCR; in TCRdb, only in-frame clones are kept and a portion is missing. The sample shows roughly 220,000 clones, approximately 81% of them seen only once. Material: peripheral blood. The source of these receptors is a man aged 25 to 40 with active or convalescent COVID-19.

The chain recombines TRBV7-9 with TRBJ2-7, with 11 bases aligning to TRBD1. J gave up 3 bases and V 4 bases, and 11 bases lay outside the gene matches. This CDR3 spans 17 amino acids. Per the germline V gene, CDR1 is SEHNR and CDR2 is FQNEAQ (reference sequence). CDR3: CASSSNSGTGGVYEQYF. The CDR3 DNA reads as TGTGCCAGCAGCTCCAACTCCGGGACAGGGGGGGTCTACGAGCAGTACTTC. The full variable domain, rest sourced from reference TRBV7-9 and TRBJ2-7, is DTGVSQNPRHKITKRGQNVTFRCDPISEHNRLYWYRQTLGQGPEFLTYFQNEAQLEKSRLLSDRFSAERPKGSFSTLEIQRTEQGDSAMYLCASSSNSGTGGVYEQYFGPGTRLTVT.

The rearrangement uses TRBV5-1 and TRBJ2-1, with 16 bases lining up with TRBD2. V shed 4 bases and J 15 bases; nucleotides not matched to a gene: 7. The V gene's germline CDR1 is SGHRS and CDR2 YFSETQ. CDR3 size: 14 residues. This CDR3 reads CASSPGTSGGAWFF. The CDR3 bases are TGCGCCAGCAGCCCCGGGACTAGCGGGGGGGCGTGGTTCTTC. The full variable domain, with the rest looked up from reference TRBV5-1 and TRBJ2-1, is KAGVTQTPRYLIKTRGQQVTLSCSPISGHRSVSWYQQTPGQGLQFLFEYFSETQRNKGNFPGRFSGRQFSNSRSEMNVSTLELGDSALYLCASSPGTSGGAWFFGPGTRLTVL.

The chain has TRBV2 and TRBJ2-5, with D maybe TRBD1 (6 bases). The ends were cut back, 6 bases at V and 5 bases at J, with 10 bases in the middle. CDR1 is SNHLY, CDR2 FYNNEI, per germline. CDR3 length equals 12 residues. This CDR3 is CASRSTGETQYF. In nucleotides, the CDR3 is TGTGCCAGCAGGTCAACAGGGGAGACCCAGTACTTC. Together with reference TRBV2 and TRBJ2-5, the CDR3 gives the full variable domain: EPEVTQTPSHQVTQMGQEVILRCVPISNHLYFYWYRQILGQKVEFLVSFYNNEISEKSEIFDDQFSVERPDGSNFTLKIRSTKLEDSAMYFCASRSTGETQYFGPGTRLLVL.

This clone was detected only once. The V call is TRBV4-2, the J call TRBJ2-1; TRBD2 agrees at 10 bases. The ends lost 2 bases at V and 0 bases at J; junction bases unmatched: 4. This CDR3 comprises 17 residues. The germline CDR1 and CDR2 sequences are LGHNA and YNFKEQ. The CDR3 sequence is CASSQISGGYSYNEQFF. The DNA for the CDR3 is TGTGCCAGCAGCCAAATTAGCGGGGGGTACTCCTACAATGAGCAGTTCTTC.

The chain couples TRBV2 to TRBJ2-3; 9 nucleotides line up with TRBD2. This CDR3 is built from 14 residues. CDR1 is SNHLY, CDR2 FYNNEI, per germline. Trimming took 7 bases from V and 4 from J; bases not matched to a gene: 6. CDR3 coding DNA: TGTGCCAGCACTGGGACTAGCACAGCAGATACGCAGTATTTT. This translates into CASTGTSTADTQYF.

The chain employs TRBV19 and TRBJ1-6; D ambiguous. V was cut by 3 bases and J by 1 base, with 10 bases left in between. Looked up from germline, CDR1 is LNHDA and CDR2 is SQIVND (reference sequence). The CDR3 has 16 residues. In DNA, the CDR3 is TGTGCCAGTAGTATCCTGACGGGGTCCTATAATTCACCCCTCCACTTT. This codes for CASSILTGSYNSPLHF.

The DNA of the CDR3 is TGTGCCAGCAGCTTGGGGACAGGGGGCTCACCCCTCCACTTT. The encoded protein is CASSLGTGGSPLHF. The chain couples TRBV5-6 to TRBJ1-6, with 11 bases lining up with TRBD1. The CDR3 contains 14 residues. Germline CDR1 reads SGHDT; CDR2 reads YYEEEE. With 0 bases clipped from V and 10 bases from J, the junction kept 0 bases outside the gene matches.

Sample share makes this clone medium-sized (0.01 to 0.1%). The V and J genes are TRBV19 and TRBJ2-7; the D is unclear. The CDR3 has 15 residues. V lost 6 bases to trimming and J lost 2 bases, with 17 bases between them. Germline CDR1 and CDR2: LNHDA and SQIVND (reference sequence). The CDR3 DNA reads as TGTGCCAGTAGACAAATATCTTCAGAAACCTACGAGCAGTACTTC. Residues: CASRQISSETYEQYF.